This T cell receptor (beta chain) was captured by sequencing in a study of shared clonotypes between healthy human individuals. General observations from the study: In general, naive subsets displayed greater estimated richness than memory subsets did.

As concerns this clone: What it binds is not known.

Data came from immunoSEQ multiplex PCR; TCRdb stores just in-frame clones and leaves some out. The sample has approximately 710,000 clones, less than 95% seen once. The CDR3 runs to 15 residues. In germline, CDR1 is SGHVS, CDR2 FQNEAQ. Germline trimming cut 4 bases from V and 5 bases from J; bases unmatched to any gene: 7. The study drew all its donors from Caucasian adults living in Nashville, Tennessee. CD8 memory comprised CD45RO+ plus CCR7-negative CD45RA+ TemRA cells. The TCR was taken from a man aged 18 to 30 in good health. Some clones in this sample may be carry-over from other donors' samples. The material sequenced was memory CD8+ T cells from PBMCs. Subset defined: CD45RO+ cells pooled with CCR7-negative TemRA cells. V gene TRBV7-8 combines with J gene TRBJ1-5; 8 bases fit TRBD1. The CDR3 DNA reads TGTGCCAGCAGCTCGAGGGCAGGGGGCGATCAGCCCCAGCATTTT. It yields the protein CASSSRAGGDQPQHF. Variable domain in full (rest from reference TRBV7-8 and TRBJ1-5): GAGVSQSPRYKVAKRGQDVALRCDPISGHVSLFWYQQALGQGPEFLTYFQNEAQLDKSGLPSDRFFAERPEGSVSTLKIQRTQQEDSAVYLCASSSRAGGDQPQHFGDGTRLSIL.